The T cell receptor (beta chain) described here comes from a study of a mutant IDH1 vaccine in newly diagnosed glioma. On the study more broadly: Therapy received beforehand was radiotherapy, temozolomide, or both, with most patients given both.

The protocol was immunoSEQ multiplex PCR, while the TCRdb copy is restricted to in-frame clones and leaves out a portion. The sample consists of about 59,000 clones, around 92% of them appearing once. Sample time point: baseline, week 1 (first vaccination visit). As to treatment: pre-vaccination baseline after standard-of-care therapy. The sample in question was PBMCs, obtained from a glioma patient treated with radiotherapy, temozolomide or both. The sequence came from a man aged 50-60 years with glioma.

CDR3 sequence reads: CASKEHVRGGYTF. CDR3 DNA: TGTGCCAGCAAGGAACACGTCCGGGGTGGCTACACCTTC. The V gene is TRBV6-1, the J gene TRBJ1-2; D not certain. The germline V gene encodes CDR1 MNHNS and CDR2 SASEGT. The V end was cut by 7 bases, the J end by 7 bases, with 16 bases between. The CDR3 extends over 13 amino acids.